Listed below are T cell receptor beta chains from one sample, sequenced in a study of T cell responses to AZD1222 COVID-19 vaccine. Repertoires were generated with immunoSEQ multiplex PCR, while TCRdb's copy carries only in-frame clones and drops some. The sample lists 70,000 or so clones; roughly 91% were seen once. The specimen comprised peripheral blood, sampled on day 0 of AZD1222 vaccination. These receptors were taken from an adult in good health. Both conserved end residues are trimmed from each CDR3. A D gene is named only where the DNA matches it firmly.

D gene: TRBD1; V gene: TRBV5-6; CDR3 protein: ASSRTGAYGYT
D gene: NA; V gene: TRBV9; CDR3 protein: ASSPDGGSPLH
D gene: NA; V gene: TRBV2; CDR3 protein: ASEGLSYEQY
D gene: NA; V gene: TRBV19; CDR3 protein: ASSRGQVNTEAF
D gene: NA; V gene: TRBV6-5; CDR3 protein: AAPIGYGYT
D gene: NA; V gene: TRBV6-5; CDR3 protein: ASSYSGQGQPQH
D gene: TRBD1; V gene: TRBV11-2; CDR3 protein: ASSPISRDRLSTRSGYT
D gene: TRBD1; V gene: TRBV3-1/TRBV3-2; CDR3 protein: ASSQEGTGGRNTQY
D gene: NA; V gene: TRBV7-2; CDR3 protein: ASSLPGGYGYT
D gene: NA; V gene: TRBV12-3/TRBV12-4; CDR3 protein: ASSLRVETQY
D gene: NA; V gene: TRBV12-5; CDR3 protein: ASVGRTTDTEAF
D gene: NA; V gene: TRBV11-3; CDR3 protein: ASSSVPFDGYT
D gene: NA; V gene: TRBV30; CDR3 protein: AWSVSPLQETQY
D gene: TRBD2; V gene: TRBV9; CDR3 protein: ASSVGRGGGNTQY
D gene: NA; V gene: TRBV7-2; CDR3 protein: ASSGQQGNTIY
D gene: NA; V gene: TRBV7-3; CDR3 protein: ASSQGWGTEAF
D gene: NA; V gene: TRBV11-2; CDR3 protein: ASSLDGYEQY
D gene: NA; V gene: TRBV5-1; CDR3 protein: ASSPGGRTSTDTQY
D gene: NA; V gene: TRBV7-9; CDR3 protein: ASSFFVGTSTDTQY
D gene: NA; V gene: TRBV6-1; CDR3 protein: ASSEVLAGGETQY
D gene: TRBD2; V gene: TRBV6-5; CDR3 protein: ASSYRRGVETQY
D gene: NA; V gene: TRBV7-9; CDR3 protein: ASSLSRAGEKLF
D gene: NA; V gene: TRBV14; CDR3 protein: ASSIQGAPGYT
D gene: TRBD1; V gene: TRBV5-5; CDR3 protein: ASSLVPTGVNQPQH
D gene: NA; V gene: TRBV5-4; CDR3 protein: ASSLRQLNTEAF
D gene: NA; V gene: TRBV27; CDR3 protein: ASSLTRTDTQY
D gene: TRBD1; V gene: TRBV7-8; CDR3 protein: ASSLRTGSNSPLH
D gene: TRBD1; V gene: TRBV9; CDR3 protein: ASSVGRQGYTGELF
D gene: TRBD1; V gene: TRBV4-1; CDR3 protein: ASSQMIGGNNQPQH
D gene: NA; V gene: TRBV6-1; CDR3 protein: ASSKRDEQY
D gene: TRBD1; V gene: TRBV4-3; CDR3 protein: ASTVSLGQSYEQY
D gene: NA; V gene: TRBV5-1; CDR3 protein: ASSLPLRGQNTGELF
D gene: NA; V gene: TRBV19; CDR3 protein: ASRGAHEQY
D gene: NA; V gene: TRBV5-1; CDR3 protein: ASGTVYRDATDTQY
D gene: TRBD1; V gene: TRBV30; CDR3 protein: ACTGQVTQY
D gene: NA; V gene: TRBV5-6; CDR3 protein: ASSLDRAGTEAF
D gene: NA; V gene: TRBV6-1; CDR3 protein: ASSENRLGSYEQY
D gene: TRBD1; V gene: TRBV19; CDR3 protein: ASKQGFSTSPLH
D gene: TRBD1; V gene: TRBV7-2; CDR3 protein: ASSLGPTGVYT
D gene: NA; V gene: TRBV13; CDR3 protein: ASSLGDTHEQF
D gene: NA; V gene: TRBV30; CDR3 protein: AWSEGPNQPQH
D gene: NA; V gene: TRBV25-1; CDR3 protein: ASSDRGAETQY
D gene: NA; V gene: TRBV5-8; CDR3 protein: ASSLFYEQY
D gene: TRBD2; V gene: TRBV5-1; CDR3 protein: ASTVGTSGGSYQETQY
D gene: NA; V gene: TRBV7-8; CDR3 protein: ASSTTEQGNQPQH
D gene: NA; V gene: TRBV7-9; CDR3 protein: ASSRQVGGDTQY
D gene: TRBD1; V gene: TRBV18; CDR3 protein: ASSPAGTGKTEAF
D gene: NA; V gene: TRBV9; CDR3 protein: ASSVPDGTEAF
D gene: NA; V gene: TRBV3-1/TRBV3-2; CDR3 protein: ASSQAQRTNYGYT
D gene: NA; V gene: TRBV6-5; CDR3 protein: ASRLFYNSPLH
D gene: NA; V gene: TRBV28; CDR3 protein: ASSAKTDLDTQY
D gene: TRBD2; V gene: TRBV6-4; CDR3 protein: ASGSGGATDTQY